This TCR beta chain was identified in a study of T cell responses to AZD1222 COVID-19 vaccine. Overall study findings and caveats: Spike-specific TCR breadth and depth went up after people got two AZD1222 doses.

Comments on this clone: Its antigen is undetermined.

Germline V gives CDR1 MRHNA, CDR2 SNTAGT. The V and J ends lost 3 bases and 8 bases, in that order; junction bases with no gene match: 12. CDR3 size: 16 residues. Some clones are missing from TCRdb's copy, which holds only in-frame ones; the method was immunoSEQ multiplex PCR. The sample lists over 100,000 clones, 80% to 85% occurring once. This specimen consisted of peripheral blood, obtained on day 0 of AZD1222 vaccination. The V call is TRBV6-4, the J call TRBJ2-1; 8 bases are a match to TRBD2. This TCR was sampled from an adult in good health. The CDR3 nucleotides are TGTGCCAGCAGTGAAAGGGCCAGCGGGGGCGGGGATGAGCAGTTCTTC. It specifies CASSERASGGGDEQFF.